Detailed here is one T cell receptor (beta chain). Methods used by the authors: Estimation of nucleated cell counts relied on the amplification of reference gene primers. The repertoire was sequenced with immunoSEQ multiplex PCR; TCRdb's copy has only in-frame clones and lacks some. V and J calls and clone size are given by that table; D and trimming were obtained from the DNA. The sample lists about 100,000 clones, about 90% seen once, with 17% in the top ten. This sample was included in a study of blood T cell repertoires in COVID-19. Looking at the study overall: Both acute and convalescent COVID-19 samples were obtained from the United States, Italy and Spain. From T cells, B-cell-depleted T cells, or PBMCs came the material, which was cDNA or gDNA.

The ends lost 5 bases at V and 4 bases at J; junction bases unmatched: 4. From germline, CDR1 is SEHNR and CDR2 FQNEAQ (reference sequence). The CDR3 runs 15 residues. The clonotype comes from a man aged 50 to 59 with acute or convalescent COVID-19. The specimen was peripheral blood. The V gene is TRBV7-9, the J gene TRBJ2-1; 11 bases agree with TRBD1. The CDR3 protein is CASSAGQGGYNEQFF. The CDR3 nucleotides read TGTGCCAGCAGCGCGGGACAGGGGGGATACAATGAGCAGTTCTTC. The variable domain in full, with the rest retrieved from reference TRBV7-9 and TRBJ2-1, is DTGVSQNPRHKITKRGQNVTFRCDPISEHNRLYWYRQTLGQGPEFLTYFQNEAQLEKSRLLSDRFSAERPKGSFSTLEIQRTEQGDSAMYLCASSAGQGGYNEQFFGPGTRLTVL.